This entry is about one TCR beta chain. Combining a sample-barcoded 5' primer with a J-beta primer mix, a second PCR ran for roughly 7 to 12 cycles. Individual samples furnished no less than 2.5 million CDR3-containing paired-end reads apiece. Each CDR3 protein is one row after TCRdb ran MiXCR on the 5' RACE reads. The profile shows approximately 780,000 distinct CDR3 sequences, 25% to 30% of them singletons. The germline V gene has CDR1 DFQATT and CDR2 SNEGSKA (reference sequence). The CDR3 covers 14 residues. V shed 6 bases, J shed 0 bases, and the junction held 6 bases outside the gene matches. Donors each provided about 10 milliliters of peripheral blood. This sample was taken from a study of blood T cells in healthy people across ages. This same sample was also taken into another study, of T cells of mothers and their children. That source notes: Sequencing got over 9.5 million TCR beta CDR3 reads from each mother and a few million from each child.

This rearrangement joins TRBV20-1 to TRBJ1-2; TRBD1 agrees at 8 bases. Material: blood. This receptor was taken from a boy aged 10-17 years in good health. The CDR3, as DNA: TGCAGTGCCCCGGGGACAGGCCCTAACTATGGCTACACCTTC. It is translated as CSAPGTGPNYGYTF.